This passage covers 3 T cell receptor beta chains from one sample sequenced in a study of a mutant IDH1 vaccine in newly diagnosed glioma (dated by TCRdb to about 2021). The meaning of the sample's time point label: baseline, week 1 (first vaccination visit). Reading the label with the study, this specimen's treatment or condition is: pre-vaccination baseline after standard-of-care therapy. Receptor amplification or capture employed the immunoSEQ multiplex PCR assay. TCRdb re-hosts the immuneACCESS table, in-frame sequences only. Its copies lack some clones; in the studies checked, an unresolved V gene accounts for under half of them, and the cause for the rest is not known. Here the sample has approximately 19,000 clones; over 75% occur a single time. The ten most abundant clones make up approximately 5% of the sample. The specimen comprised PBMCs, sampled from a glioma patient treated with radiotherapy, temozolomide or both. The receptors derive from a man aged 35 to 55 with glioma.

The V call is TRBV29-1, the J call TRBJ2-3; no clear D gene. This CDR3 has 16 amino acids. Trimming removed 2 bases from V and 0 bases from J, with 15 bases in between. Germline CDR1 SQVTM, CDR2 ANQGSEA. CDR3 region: CSVEPPGRRSTDTQYF. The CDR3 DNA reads TGCAGCGTTGAACCCCCTGGACGACGGAGCACAGATACGCAGTATTTT.

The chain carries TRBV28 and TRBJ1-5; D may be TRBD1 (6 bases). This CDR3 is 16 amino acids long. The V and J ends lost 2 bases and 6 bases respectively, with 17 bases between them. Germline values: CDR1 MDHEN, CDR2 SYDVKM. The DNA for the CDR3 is TGTGCCAGCAGTTTAAGGGGGAGACGGGGGGGTCAGCCCCAGCATTTT. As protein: CASSLRGRRGGQPQHF.

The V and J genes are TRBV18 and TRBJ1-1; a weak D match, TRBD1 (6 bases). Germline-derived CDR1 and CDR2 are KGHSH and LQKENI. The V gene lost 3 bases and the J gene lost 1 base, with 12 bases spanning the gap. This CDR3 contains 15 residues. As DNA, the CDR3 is TGTGCCAGCTCACCGAACCCAGGGGAGAACACTGAAGCTTTCTTT. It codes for CASSPNPGENTEAFF.